These 25 T cell receptor beta chains were sequenced from one sample in a study of shared clonotypes between healthy human individuals. Assay used: immunoSEQ multiplex PCR; TCRdb lists only in-frame clones, some missing. In the table there are about 490,000 clones, about 82% of which are singletons. The sequencing sample was made of PBMCs. The receptors stem from a woman between 40 and 50 years old in good health. Some clones in this sample may be carry-over from other donors' samples.

The chain couples TRBV10-2 to TRBJ2-2, with D uncertain. The CDR3 spans 15 residues. Germline loops: CDR1 WSHSY, CDR2 SAAADI. The V end was cut by 0 bases, the J end by 3 bases, with 8 bases between. The CDR3 region has the DNA TGCGCCAGCAGTGAGTCGCGTTGGGACACCGGGGAGCTGTTTTTT. Translation: CASSESRWDTGELFF.

V and J are TRBV7-9 and TRBJ1-4; D is unclear. The germline gives CDR1 SEHNR, CDR2 FQNEAQ (reference sequence). V lost 2 bases and J lost 2, with 12 bases in between. The CDR3 runs 16 residues. The CDR3 region has the DNA TGTGCCAGCAGCTTATGGGCCCTCAGGACTAATGAAAAACTGTTTTTT. It encodes CASSLWALRTNEKLFF.

This clone was recorded a few times. The CDR3 loop is CASSNSGANVLTF. In DNA, the CDR3 is TGTGCCAGCAGCAACTCTGGGGCCAACGTCCTGACTTTC. This chain joins TRBV14 and TRBJ2-6, with D unclear. With 5 bases removed from V and 0 bases from J, the gap between germline ends came to 2 bases. This CDR3 comprises 13 residues. CDR1 and CDR2 (germline): SGHDN, FVKESK.

This clone appeared many times. This rearrangement joins TRBV9 to TRBJ2-2, with TRBD1 identical over 7 bases. CDR3 length: 14 amino acids. Germline loops: CDR1 SGDLS, CDR2 YYNGEE. After removal of 0 bases from V and 5 bases from J, the junction contained 1 base not matched to a gene. CDR3 sequence (DNA): TGTGCCAGCAGCGTAGAGGGGGCGACCGGGGAGCTGTTTTTT. Protein product: CASSVEGATGELFF.

The chain uses TRBV7-2 and TRBJ2-1; tentatively, D is TRBD2 (7 bases). CDR1 and CDR2 from the germline V gene are SGHTA and FQGNSA. This CDR3 has 16 residues. V was pared by 0 bases and J by 0 bases, with 9 bases between. The CDR3 is CASSLARGGSYNEQFF. CDR3 bases: TGTGCCAGCAGCTTAGCGAGGGGGGGCTCCTACAATGAGCAGTTCTTC. Supplemented by reference TRBV7-2 and TRBJ2-1, the full variable domain reads GAGVSQSPSNKVTEKGKDVELRCDPISGHTALYWYRQSLGQGLEFLIYFQGNSAPDKSGLPSDRFSAERTGGSVSTLTIQRTQQEDSAVYLCASSLARGGSYNEQFFGPGTRLTVL.

This clone appeared a single time. V gene TRBV7-2 combines with J gene TRBJ1-2; no definite D call. The germline gives CDR1 SGHTA, CDR2 FQGNSA. V lost 5 bases and J lost 4, with 8 bases in between. CDR3 size: 12 residues. The CDR3 reads CASSQVVYGYTF. For the CDR3, the DNA is TGTGCCAGCAGCCAAGTGGTCTATGGCTACACCTTC.

The V and J genes are TRBV7-3 and TRBJ1-1; no definite D call. The germline V gene has CDR1 SGHTA and CDR2 FQGTGA. The CDR3 sequence is 14 residues long. V gave up 2 bases and J gave up 1 base, with 8 bases separating them. The DNA for the CDR3 is TGTGCCAGCAGCTTACTTACGGGGAACACTGAAGCTTTCTTT. Its translation is CASSLLTGNTEAFF.

The J gene is TRBJ2-7, the V gene TRBV5-1; D tentatively fits TRBD1 or TRBD2 (5 bases each). This CDR3 is built from 17 residues. V was cut by 2 bases and J by 5 bases, with 23 bases left in between. Germline-derived CDR1 and CDR2 are SGHRS and YFSETQ. The CDR3 region has the DNA TGCGCCAGCAGCTTAGACGACGGACACCCCCTAGCCCACGAGCAGTACTTC. Its translation: CASSLDDGHPLAHEQYF.

V gene TRBV28 combines with J gene TRBJ2-3, with D tentatively TRBD1 (5 bases). Germline loops: CDR1 MDHEN, CDR2 SYDVKM. The V end lost 1 base, the J end lost 5 bases, and 7 bases lay between the germline ends. The CDR3 extends over 13 amino acids. The CDR3 DNA follows: TGTGCCAGCAGTTTATTCAGGGTAGATACGCAGTATTTT. It translates to CASSLFRVDTQYF.

Remarks on this clone: A read error is likely here: a far larger clone is one base away. Within the sample, other DNA sequences also encode this same CDR3. The chain carries TRBV30 and TRBJ1-1; 7 nucleotides agree with TRBD1. CDR3 length equals 13 residues. The germline V gene has CDR1 GTSNPN and CDR2 SVGIG (reference sequence). CDR3: CAWRTGQNTEAFF. As DNA, the CDR3 is TGTGCCTGGAGGACAGGGCAGAACACTGAGGCTTTCTTT.

The V and J genes are TRBV5-1 and TRBJ2-7; 9 bases align to TRBD2. Germline assignment: CDR1 SGHRS and CDR2 YFSETQ. The length of the CDR3 is 14 residues. V shed 3 bases, J shed 6 bases, and the junction held 7 bases outside the gene matches. The CDR3: CASSSGGGRGEQYF. The CDR3 DNA follows: TGCGCCAGCAGCTCGGGTGGCGGGAGGGGCGAGCAGTACTTC.

The CDR3 DNA reads as TGTGCCAGCAGCGTCAGACAGGGGGCTAAGGGAGCCGGGGAGCTGTTTTTT. Translating it yields CASSVRQGAKGAGELFF. The V gene is TRBV11-3, the J gene TRBJ2-2; TRBD1 aligns across 10 bases. V was clipped by 5 bases and J by 6 bases; unmatched bases: 12. The CDR3 consists of 17 residues. CDR1 is SGHNT, CDR2 YENEEA, per germline.

This clone was picked up a small number of times. The V and J genes are TRBV28 and TRBJ1-1; 9 bases match TRBD1. The CDR3 spans 17 residues. Germline CDR1 MDHEN, CDR2 SYDVKM. Trimming removed 5 bases from V and 1 base from J; junction bases left unmatched: 11. Written as DNA, the CDR3 is TGTGCCAGCAGTCAACGAGACAGGGGGTGGGCGAACACTGAAGCTTTCTTT. Translated, it gives CASSQRDRGWANTEAFF.

This chain uses TRBV19 with TRBJ1-5, with 7 bases aligning to TRBD1. CDR3 length: 17 amino acids. The V segment lost 4 bases and the J segment 2 bases; nucleotides outside the gene matches: 11. Germline CDR1 LNHDA, CDR2 SQIVND (reference sequence). The CDR3 DNA reads TGTGCCAGTAGTAGTAACCCCGGGACAGCCGGCAATCAGCCCCAGCATTTT. This sequence encodes CASSSNPGTAGNQPQHF. Looking up the rest from reference TRBV19 and TRBJ1-5 gives the full variable domain: DGGITQSPKYLFRKEGQNVTLSCEQNLNHDAMYWYRQDPGQGLRLIYYSQIVNDFQKGDIAEGYSVSREKKESFPLTVTSAQKNPTAFYLCASSSNPGTAGNQPQHFGDGTRLSIL.

Comment on this clone: Sequence at one end of the junction differs from germline and may be a read error. The rearrangement links TRBV30 to TRBJ2-7, with D possibly TRBD2 on 5 matching bases. Germline V gene data show CDR1 as GTSNPN and CDR2 as SVGIG (reference sequence). This CDR3 is built from 13 residues. CDR3 sequence reads: CSWRRMDDYEQYF. The DNA of the CDR3 is TGTTCCTGGAGGCGAATGGACGACTACGAGCAGTACTTC. The full variable domain, its missing parts supplied by reference TRBV30 and TRBJ2-7, is SQTIHQWPATLVQPVGSPLSLECTVEGTSNPNLYWYRQAAGRGLQLLFYSVGIGQISSEVPQNLSASRPQDRQFILSSKKLLLSDSGFYLCSWRRMDDYEQYFGPGTRLTVT.

The V gene is TRBV5-1, the J gene TRBJ2-3; tentatively, D is TRBD2 (6 bases). This CDR3 spans 16 amino acids. CDR1 is SGHRS and CDR2 is YFSETQ in the germline V gene. The V and J ends lost 0 bases and 3 bases respectively, with 14 bases between them. CDR3 nucleotides: TGCGCCAGCAGCTTGGAAGGGCGGGGTATGACAGATACGCAGTATTTT. Translating it yields CASSLEGRGMTDTQYF.

Remarks on this clone: A clone one base away is much larger, so this may be a read error. Different DNA sequences within this sample yield the same CDR3. J is TRBJ1-5 and V is TRBV18, with 7 nucleotides matching TRBD1. J was trimmed by 0 bases and V by 3 bases; bases with no gene match: 2. This CDR3 region has 15 residues. Germline V gene lookup returns CDR1 KGHSH and CDR2 LQKENI. The CDR3: CASSPGTVSNQPQHF. In DNA form, the CDR3 reads TGTGCCAGCTCACCGGGGACAGTTAGCAATCAGCCCCAGCATTTT.

CDR3 nucleotides: TGTGCCAGCAGCTCCATAGCCACCGGGGAGCTGTTTTTT. It yields the protein CASSSIATGELFF. The chain has TRBV7-9 and TRBJ2-2; D uncertain. Germline lookup yields CDR1 SEHNR and CDR2 FQNEAQ (reference sequence). This CDR3 region has 13 residues. V gave up 4 bases and J gave up 4 bases, with 7 bases separating them.

The chain carries TRBV20-1 and TRBJ2-3; D is unclear. CDR3 length equals 11 residues. Deletions cut 3 bases from V and 6 bases from J, with 7 bases between. Germline lookup yields CDR1 DFQATT and CDR2 SNEGSKA (reference sequence). Written as DNA, the CDR3 is TGCAGTGCTAGGATTCTGGATACGCAGTATTTT. This codes for CSARILDTQYF.

V is TRBV19 and J is TRBJ2-1; TRBD1 matches 12 bases. The trim removed 7 bases at V and 2 bases at J, leaving 9 bases unmatched. CDR3 length: 17 amino acids. Germline CDR1 and CDR2: LNHDA and SQIVND (reference sequence). The CDR3 region has the DNA TGTGCCAGTACCCAAGGGACAGGGGGCCTAACCTACAATGAGCAGTTCTTC. Amino acid sequence: CASTQGTGGLTYNEQFF.

The chain couples TRBV4-1 to TRBJ1-2; D remains unclear. In germline, CDR1 is MGHRA, CDR2 YSYEKL. The CDR3 is 16 amino acids. The germline V and J ends were trimmed by 4 bases and 4 bases, with 19 bases remaining between them. CDR3: CASSPESGRAVYGYTF. The CDR3 DNA sequence: TGCGCCAGCAGCCCTGAATCTGGTAGGGCAGTCTATGGCTACACCTTC.

This clone was seen once. Sequence at one end of the junction differs from germline and may be a read error. Written as DNA, the CDR3 is TGTGCTAGCAGCTTACAGGTGGGAGAACACTACGAGCAGCACTTC. Amino acids: CASSLQVGEHYEQHF. The chain is built from TRBV7-7 and TRBJ2-7; possibly TRBD1 or TRBD2 for D (5 bases each). Germline V gene data show CDR1 as SSHAT and CDR2 as FNYEAQ (reference sequence). The CDR3 consists of 15 residues.

This chain joins TRBV5-8 and TRBJ2-1; 8 bases are shared with TRBD2. CDR3 length: 15 residues. The junction had 7 bases not matched to a gene; V was cut back by 2 bases and J by 6 bases. Per the germline V gene, CDR1 is SGHTS and CDR2 is YDEGEE. CDR3 region: CASSFGAGAINEQFF. The CDR3 nucleotides read TGTGCCAGCAGCTTTGGAGCGGGAGCGATCAATGAGCAGTTCTTC.

V is TRBV6-1 and J is TRBJ1-2; possible D gene TRBD1, 6 bases. CDR3 size: 14 residues. V was cut by 5 bases and J by 0 bases, with 10 bases left in between. Germline-derived CDR1 and CDR2 are MNHNS and SASEGT. The CDR3 DNA reads as TGTGCCAGCAGTATGGGGGGCACTAACTATGGCTACACCTTC. Translating gives CASSMGGTNYGYTF.

The V gene is TRBV14, the J gene TRBJ2-1; no firm D call. V was pared by 1 base and J by 10 bases, with 17 bases between. Looked up from germline, CDR1 is SGHDN and CDR2 is FVKESK. There are 15 residues in the CDR3. The CDR3, as DNA: TGTGCCAGCAGCCAAGCACGACTCGGACGATCAGAGCAGTTCTTC. This sequence encodes CASSQARLGRSEQFF.